This T cell receptor (beta chain) was found in a study of cytomegalovirus exposure and HLA in healthy donors (dated by TCRdb to 2016 to 2017). The study in broad terms: An earlier analysis of roughly 570 of the donors reported over 250 Gb of sequence data and 95 million to 140 million unique TCR beta sequences obtained from about 180 million T cells. To predict cytomegalovirus infection status, the study combined high-throughput TCR immunosequencing, statistical association of individual TCRs with disease status, and machine learning. Donor age, sex, ethnicity and CMV serostatus were compiled together with the repertoire data. HLA typing included class I and class II loci at four-digit resolution. The study profiled the T cell repertoires of 500 to 800 subjects by immunosequencing and related them to cytomegalovirus serostatus. Besides the first cohort of under 700 subjects, a separate validation cohort made up of 120 or so different subjects was used. Because of strong linkage in the cohort, five DR-DQ haplotypes were treated as single units for association and clustering. A later genetic analysis took genome-wide SNP genotypes for about 65% of the 666 donors and used that subset as a discovery cohort. In an earlier analysis of several hundred of the donors, high-throughput TCR beta sequencing was used to judge whether each TCR beta V gene segment behaved as functional or pseudogenic. Typing coverage varied by locus: roughly 620-630 donors for A, B, C, DRB1 and DQB1; approximately 500 for DQA1; over 600 for DPA1; some 470 for DPB1. The genetic ancestry cluster associated with self-reported Caucasian donors included 80% to 90% of the approximately 400 genotyped donors. The study was designed to test whether signatures of past pathogen exposure could be identified by cataloging public T cell receptors. In a later analysis, previously published TCR beta repertoires from 666 donors were re-analyzed and high-resolution HLA genotyping was added so that TCR occurrence patterns could be studied. All discovery cohort repertoires had been generated on a single sequencing platform. Across 398 genotyped donors of the cohort, an average of about 240,000 unique TCR beta nucleotide sequences per donor were sequenced, and roughly 20% of those sequences were non-productive. An early release covering roughly 600 HLA-typed donors comprised approximately 300 gigabases of sequencing data and around 80 million unique TCR sequences. Rather than drawing on any new phenotypic data, the later analysis identified candidate immune exposures from TCR beta sequences and the way those sequences occurred across donors. The paper as a whole reports these results and caveats: Immune exposure information for the cohort was limited to CMV serostatus. Because HLA typing was missing for some donors at each locus, association tests included only the typed subset. A few of the identified cytomegalovirus-associated TCR beta chains were confirmed in vitro to be specific for cytomegalovirus antigens. A total of 150 to 200 TCR beta chains were listed by the study as associated with cytomegalovirus. A cluster of highly shared sequence variants was judged likely to represent a technical artifact of the sequencing pipeline. Because counts were too low, roughly 16 rarely observed V segments, including chromosome 9 orphons, were left out of the earlier analysis of some 640 of the donors. In a later analysis, HLA-associated TCR beta chains were found to be more clonally expanded and to have lower generation probabilities than equally common non-associated chains. Strong co-occurrence of HLA alleles, especially DR and DQ, made assigning TCR associations to individual alleles difficult. An earlier analysis of approximately 600 of the donors showed that most TCR beta V segments appeared in productive rearrangements either about 87% or about 30% of the time, which broadly matched IMGT annotations. The presence/absence analyses assumed that sequencing depth was roughly uniform across donors, and that assumption may not be true. This cohort had only TCR beta chains sequenced, and the lack of alpha or paired-chain data limited which features could be detected. An association between a missense DCLRE1C variant and V-gene and J-gene trimming of TCR beta chains was found in a later genetic analysis and replicated in an independent cohort. Correlated functional status among segregating V segments might reflect linkage disequilibrium, but an unknown experimental factor could not be ruled out. Some IMGT-functional V segments, including TRBV6-2 and TRBV6-3, could not be told apart with the 87-base-pair reads, so those segments were excluded. In a later analysis, TCR association rates were found to vary across HLA loci, with the most associated TCRs seen for DRB1 alleles and the fewest for HLA-C alleles. According to a later analysis, parvovirus B19, influenza, CMV and Epstein-Barr virus appeared linked to several top co-occurrence clusters. A later analysis found that most CMV-associated TCR beta chains appeared HLA-restricted, with HLA associations seemingly driven largely by CMV exposure. A later analysis associated 17,000 or so TCR beta sequences with specific HLA alleles at a false discovery rate of 0.05. A further reported finding was that TCR beta sequences accurately predicted the HLA-A and HLA-B alleles for most subjects in the first cohort. According to a later genetic analysis, donors in an Asian-associated ancestry cluster had fewer N-insertions in productive TCRs than the approximately 610-donor mean. Most TCR sequences were seen in very few donors, while some public TCRs were found in many individuals. Cytomegalovirus status was reported to be diagnosed by the classifier with high specificity and sensitivity in both the original and validation cohorts. The authors suggested that the approach could potentially be generalized to other disease states and immunological phenotypes.

The library was generated by the immunoSEQ multiplex PCR assay. A mixture of 60 forward primers for TCR Vbeta segments and 13 reverse primers for TCR Jbeta segments was used in the multiplex PCR. The CDR3 region of rearranged TCR beta genes was amplified from genomic DNA with a multiplex PCR assay. Amplified TCR beta libraries were sequenced as 87-base-pair reads on the Illumina HiSeq System. The original pipeline was this. Across the roughly 700 repertoires, a later analysis counted about 81 million unique TCR beta chains, around 11 million of which were shared by at least two donors. To remove PCR and sequencing errors, raw reads were error-corrected and collapsed into unique sequences using a nearest-neighbor algorithm that merged closely related sequences. Alignment of CDR3 sequences to IMGT reference sequences was used to assign V, D and J gene segments. For a sequence to be retained, a match of at least six nucleotides was required to both a V gene segment and a J gene segment. A rearrangement counted as productive if the CDR3 had no stop codons and remained in frame with V and J, and every other rearrangement counted as non-productive. CDR3 was defined by IMGT convention, running from the second conserved V-encoded cysteine to the conserved J-encoded phenylalanine. Sequences without an unambiguous match to a single V gene segment were excluded from the earlier analysis of about 600 of the donors. In an earlier analysis of almost 600 of the donors, a V segment was called functional when productive rearrangements were above 56.7%, and segregating when the standard deviation between donors exceeded 5%. To diagnose cytomegalovirus status from the catalog of TCR beta chain sequences, a statistical classification framework was built. V and J gene assignment, in a later analysis, came from comparing TCR nucleotide sequences with IMGT/GENE-DB human TR gene sequences. Using the TCRdist pipeline, a later analysis assigned CDR3 sequences along with most-parsimonious VDJ recombination scenarios. In a later analysis, each TCR beta chain was defined by its CDR3 amino acid sequence together with its V-gene family, and reads without a unique V-gene family were excluded. A later analysis removed roughly 590 highly shared, low-generation-probability nucleotide sequences to deal with suspected cross-contamination and a sequencing artifact. A later analysis calculated a clonal expansion index for each public chain from normalized within-repertoire ranks of inferred template counts. In a later analysis, generation probabilities were computed using a VDJ recombination model fitted to out-of-frame rearrangements, and the results were checked against IGoR. Hypergeometric tests were used in a later analysis to score TCR-TCR, TCR-HLA and TCR-CMV co-occurrence, with a repertoire-size bias correction applied to the TCR pairs. False discovery rates were estimated in a later analysis by permuting HLA or CMV assignments 20 times. In a later analysis, co-occurring TCRs were grouped using DBSCAN, and TCRdist sequence similarity was added for clustering within HLA-allele-positive subsets. For co-occurrence clustering, repertoires with fewer than 30,000 or more than 120,000 public chains were excluded, along with roughly five repertoires with anomalous nucleotide sharing. Imported from immuneACCESS, the table was reduced by TCRdb to in-frame sequences with V and J called. These copies leave out some clones; in studies compared against another copy, an unresolved V gene accounts for under half, and the cause of the remainder is not known. V and J calls plus clone size are reproduced from that table; the DNA served to infer D and trimming. A total of roughly 250,000 clones appear in this sample, around 80% of them only once. The ten largest clonotypes hold roughly 0.3% of the sample.

The cohort consisted of hundreds of healthy bone marrow donors. At the time of sampling, every cohort member was nominally healthy, though immune exposures that went unrecorded were likely present. The donor was CMV seronegative and was included in the group of 352 seronegative cohort members. Every donor gave a peripheral blood sample, and the peripheral blood mononuclear cells from that sample were used for TCR beta sequencing. The Qiagen DNeasy Blood Extraction Kit was used to extract genomic DNA from the blood cell samples. Comment on this clone: Its antigen target is currently unknown. No much larger clonotype is one base removed from it; base qualities were not supplied.

For CDR1 and CDR2, the germline V gene lists SGHVS and FNYEAQ. The CDR3 spans 14 residues, from the cysteine through the phenylalanine. The entry retains the CDR3 DNA only, 42 bases that are in frame from base 1. The junction shows trimming of 4 bases on V and 5 bases on J, plus 14 bases between the germline ends. The origin of this receptor is a girl aged 2 to 10 in good health and CMV-seronegative. The rearranged chain carries TRBV7-6 and TRBJ1-2; a confident D gene designation cannot be given. The specimen was PBMCs. Here the CDR3 is given as CASSSPGSLYGYTF. The base sequence is TGTGCCAGCAGCTCCCCCGGGAGTCTTTATGGCTACACCTTC.